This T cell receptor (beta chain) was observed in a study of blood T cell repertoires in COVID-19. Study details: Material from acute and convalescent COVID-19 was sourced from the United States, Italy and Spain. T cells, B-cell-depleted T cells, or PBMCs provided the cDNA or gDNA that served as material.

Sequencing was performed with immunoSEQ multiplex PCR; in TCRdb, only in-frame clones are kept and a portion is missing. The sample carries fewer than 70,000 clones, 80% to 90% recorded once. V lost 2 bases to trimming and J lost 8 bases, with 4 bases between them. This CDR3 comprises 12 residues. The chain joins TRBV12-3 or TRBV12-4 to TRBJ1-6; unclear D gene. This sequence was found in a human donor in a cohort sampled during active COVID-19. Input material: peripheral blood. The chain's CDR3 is CASSLIDSPLHF. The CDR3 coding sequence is TGTGCCAGCAGTTTAATCGATTCACCCCTCCACTTT.